The rows below give T cell receptor beta chains drawn from one sample of a study of T cell responses to AZD1222 COVID-19 vaccine. Data came from immunoSEQ multiplex PCR; TCRdb stores just in-frame clones and leaves some out. The repertoire holds around 160,000 clones, around 93% seen once, with 1.5% to 2% in the top ten. The material was peripheral blood, obtained on day 0 of AZD1222 vaccination. These receptors were collected from an adult in good health. CDR3s include the opening cysteine and the closing phenylalanine or tryptophan. The D gene is left open where the match is weak. Expanded clones get a size class; other rows say once, few or many, or leave the size out.

length	J	D	size	V	CDR3	DNA
16	TRBJ1-5	-	-	TRBV2	CASSEILRASNQPQHF	TGTGCCAGCAGTGAAATTCTCCGTGCTAGCAATCAGCCCCAGCATTTT
15	TRBJ1-5	-	-	TRBV7-2	CASSLPGAGNQPQHF	TGTGCCAGCAGCTTACCGGGGGCGGGCAATCAGCCCCAGCATTTT
15	TRBJ2-7	TRBD2	-	TRBV5-5	CASSLDSGRRGEQYF	TGTGCCAGCAGCTTGGATAGCGGGAGGAGGGGCGAGCAGTACTTC
14	TRBJ2-1	TRBD1	once	TRBV5-6	CASTRPQGWGEQFF	TGTGCCAGCACCCGACCACAGGGGTGGGGTGAGCAGTTCTTC
15	TRBJ1-6	-	-	TRBV6-5	CAISQDLTYNSPLHF	TGTGCCATAAGTCAGGACCTTACTTATAATTCACCCCTCCACTTT
14	TRBJ2-7	-	-	TRBV11-2	CASSLGGDPYEQYF	TGTGCCAGCAGCTTAGGGGGGGACCCCTACGAGCAGTACTTC
15	TRBJ1-4	-	-	TRBV7-8	CASSSRVAGGEKLFF	TGTGCCAGCAGTTCCAGGGTAGCGGGAGGGGAAAAACTGTTTTTT
11	TRBJ1-4	-	few	TRBV20-1	CSGSTNEKLFF	TGCAGTGGTTCAACTAATGAAAAACTGTTTTTT
16	TRBJ2-1	TRBD2	-	TRBV7-2	CASSLISGGQSNEQFF	TGTGCCAGCAGCTTGATTAGCGGGGGGCAGAGTAATGAGCAGTTCTTC
15	TRBJ2-1	-	-	TRBV7-2	CASSLEGGLSPEQFF	TGTGCCAGCAGCTTAGAGGGCGGACTTAGTCCTGAGCAGTTCTTC
15	TRBJ1-6	-	once	TRBV21-1	CASSKANGHNSPLHF	TGTGCCAGCAGCAAAGCGAATGGCCATAATTCACCCCTCCACTTT
15	TRBJ1-6	-	-	TRBV3-1/TRBV3-2	CASSQEWTVNSPLHF	TGTGCCAGCAGCCAGGAGTGGACTGTTAATTCACCCCTCCACTTT
12	TRBJ1-5	-	once	TRBV2	CASTGGLQPQHF	TGTGCCAGCACCGGGGGGCTTCAGCCCCAGCATTTT
17	TRBJ2-7	TRBD1	few	TRBV7-2	CASSSHGPKGQGDEQYF	TGTGCCAGCAGCTCCCATGGTCCTAAAGGACAGGGCGACGAGCAGTACTTC
16	TRBJ2-3	-	-	TRBV19	CASSLTGRSLTDTQYF	TGTGCCAGTAGTTTGACAGGCCGAAGTCTCACAGATACGCAGTATTTT
13	TRBJ1-2	TRBD1	-	TRBV9	CASSQFDRAGYTF	TGTGCCAGCAGCCAATTCGACAGGGCTGGCTACACCTTC
12	TRBJ1-1	-	-	TRBV2	CAEGGLSTEAFF	TGTGCCGAAGGGGGGTTGAGTACTGAAGCTTTCTTT
15	TRBJ1-5	-	-	TRBV2	CASSVGQKSNQPQHF	TGTGCCAGCAGCGTCGGACAGAAAAGCAATCAGCCCCAGCATTTT
16	TRBJ2-1	-	-	TRBV7-8	CASSYGTQTSYNEQFF	TGTGCCAGCAGCTACGGGACACAGACCTCCTACAATGAGCAGTTCTTC
13	TRBJ1-1	-	-	TRBV29-1	CSVRSLQGTEAFF	TGCAGCGTTAGGTCACTACAGGGAACTGAAGCTTTCTTT
17	TRBJ2-7	-	-	TRBV4-1	CASSLRPEELFPYEQYF	TGCGCCAGCAGCCTACGACCGGAGGAATTATTTCCCTACGAGCAGTACTTC
14	TRBJ2-5	TRBD2	-	TRBV6-5	CASSSPGLAETQYF	TGTGCCAGCAGTTCCCCGGGACTAGCAGAGACCCAGTACTTC
19	TRBJ1-2	-	few	TRBV5-5	CASSPQPTGRSVGAYGYTF	TGTGCCAGCAGCCCGCAACCGACAGGCCGAAGTGTTGGAGCCTATGGCTACACCTTC
18	TRBJ2-1	TRBD2	-	TRBV11-2	CASSLAEAGAYPHNEQFF	TGTGCCAGCAGCTTAGCTGAAGCGGGGGCCTACCCCCACAATGAGCAGTTCTTC
15	TRBJ2-7	-	-	TRBV5-1	CASSKGQSSSYEQYF	TGCGCCAGCAGCAAAGGACAGTCGAGCTCCTACGAGCAGTACTTC
13	TRBJ1-2	-	-	TRBV6-5	CASSRTELGGYTF	TGTGCCAGCAGTCGGACAGAACTGGGTGGCTACACCTTC
14	TRBJ1-5	-	-	TRBV9	CASSVSGRNQPQHF	TGTGCCAGCAGTGTCAGTGGGAGGAATCAGCCCCAGCATTTT
17	TRBJ1-5	-	-	TRBV6-1	CASSEYRGSHSNQPQHF	TGTGCCAGCAGTGAATATCGGGGATCCCATAGCAATCAGCCCCAGCATTTT
15	TRBJ1-5	TRBD1	-	TRBV6-5	CASSYSTGGGQPQHF	TGTGCCAGCAGTTACTCGACAGGGGGCGGTCAGCCCCAGCATTTT
13	TRBJ2-7	-	few	TRBV6-1	CASSETTQYEQYF	TGTGCCAGCAGTGAGACTACCCAGTACGAGCAGTACTTC
14	TRBJ1-1	TRBD1	few	TRBV5-1	CASSLDRGNTEAFF	TGCGCCAGCAGCTTGGACAGGGGGAACACTGAAGCTTTCTTT
15	TRBJ1-2	-	-	TRBV3-1/TRBV3-2	CASSPFTEGSNGYTF	TGTGCCAGCAGCCCATTCACGGAGGGTTCAAATGGCTACACCTTC
15	TRBJ1-5	-	-	TRBV4-1	CASSQVGPSNQPQHF	TGCGCCAGCAGCCAAGTTGGGCCGAGCAATCAGCCCCAGCATTTT
13	TRBJ1-1	-	once	TRBV2	CASIGLVNTEAFF	TGTGCCAGCATCGGGCTCGTGAACACTGAAGCTTTCTTT
15	TRBJ1-5	-	-	TRBV7-8	CASKSQALRGQPQHF	TGTGCCAGCAAGTCTCAGGCCCTAAGAGGTCAGCCCCAGCATTTT
11	TRBJ2-2	-	-	TRBV9	CASSEAGELFF	TGTGCCAGCAGTGAGGCCGGGGAGCTGTTTTTT
13	TRBJ1-6	TRBD1	-	TRBV19	CASSGQGGSPLHF	TGTGCCAGTAGCGGACAGGGGGGTTCACCCCTCCACTTT
15	TRBJ2-7	-	once	TRBV15	CATKGGLADTYEQYF	TGTGCCACCAAAGGCGGGTTAGCGGATACCTACGAGCAGTACTTC
11	TRBJ1-2	-	-	TRBV6-5	CASHAHYGYTF	TGTGCCAGCCACGCCCACTATGGCTACACCTTC
15	TRBJ1-3	-	-	TRBV5-1	CASRPTGPSGNTIYF	TGCGCCAGCAGACCTACAGGCCCCTCTGGAAACACCATATATTTT
12	TRBJ2-7	-	-	TRBV6-1	CASSEPPYEQYF	TGTGCCAGCAGTGAACCCCCCTACGAGCAGTACTTC
14	TRBJ2-1	-	-	TRBV2	CVSVAENTYNEQFF	TGTGTCTCTGTGGCGGAAAACACGTACAATGAGCAGTTCTTC
14	TRBJ2-1	-	-	TRBV5-4	CASSPLVQGNEQFF	TGTGCCAGCAGCCCACTAGTACAGGGCAATGAGCAGTTCTTC
15	TRBJ1-1	-	-	TRBV18	CASSPDLGGNTEAFF	TGTGCCAGCTCACCGGATTTAGGGGGTAACACTGAAGCTTTCTTT
12	TRBJ1-1	-	-	TRBV7-3	CASSPGGTRAFF	TGTGCCAGCAGCCCAGGCGGGACAAGGGCTTTCTTT
12	TRBJ1-3	-	-	TRBV29-1	CSVASEGNTIYF	TGCAGCGTCGCGTCCGAGGGAAACACCATATATTTT
15	TRBJ1-2	-	-	TRBV21-1	CASTSAGGQNYGYTF	TGTGCCAGCACCTCGGCCGGGGGGCAGAACTATGGCTACACCTTC
14	TRBJ1-2	-	-	TRBV5-1	CASSETDSQHGYTF	TGCGCCAGCAGCGAGACAGATTCCCAACATGGCTACACCTTC
13	TRBJ1-2	-	-	TRBV5-5	CASSLALGDGYTF	TGTGCCAGCAGCTTGGCCTTGGGGGATGGCTACACCTTC
13	TRBJ1-5	TRBD1	-	TRBV2	CASSERQGAAQHF	TGTGCCAGCAGTGAACGACAGGGGGCGGCCCAGCATTTT
12	TRBJ1-5	-	-	TRBV10-2	CASSDGNQPQHF	TGCGCCAGCAGTGATGGCAATCAGCCCCAGCATTTT